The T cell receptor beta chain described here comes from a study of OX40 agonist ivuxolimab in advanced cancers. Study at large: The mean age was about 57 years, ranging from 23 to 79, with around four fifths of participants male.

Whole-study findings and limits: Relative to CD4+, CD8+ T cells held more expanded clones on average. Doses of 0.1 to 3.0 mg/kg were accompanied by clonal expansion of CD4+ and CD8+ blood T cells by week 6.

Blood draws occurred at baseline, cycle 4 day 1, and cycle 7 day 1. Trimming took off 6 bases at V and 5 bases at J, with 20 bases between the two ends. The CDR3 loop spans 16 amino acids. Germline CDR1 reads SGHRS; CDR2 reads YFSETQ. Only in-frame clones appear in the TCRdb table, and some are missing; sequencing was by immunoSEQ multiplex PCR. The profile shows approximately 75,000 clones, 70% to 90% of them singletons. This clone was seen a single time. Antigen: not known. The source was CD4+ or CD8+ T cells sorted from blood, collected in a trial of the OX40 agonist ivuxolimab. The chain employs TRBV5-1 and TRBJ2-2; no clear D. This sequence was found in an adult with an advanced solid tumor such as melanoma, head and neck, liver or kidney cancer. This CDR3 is CASNPRPAMATGELFF. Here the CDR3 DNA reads TGCGCCAGCAATCCCCGCCCCGCGATGGCAACCGGGGAGCTGTTTTTT.